The clone carrying this TCR beta chain was recorded many times. What it recognizes is unknown. A unique molecular identifier was attached to every TCR cDNA molecule. MiXCR was run by TCRdb on the 5' RACE reads, yielding one entry per CDR3 protein. The data hold about 3,000 distinct CDR3 sequences, with 7% to 10% observed a single time. The record originates from a study of spatial heterogeneity in lung cancer. Study-level information: Fewer alpha-chain than beta-chain sequences were consistently detected. Study-level points and caveats: Regional and ubiquitous nonsynonymous mutations were tracked by counts of regional and ubiquitous expanded TCRs, respectively. Tumor mutation counts were tracked by expanded intratumoral alpha and beta TCR counts.

Germline CDR1 is MNHNS and CDR2 is SASEGT. V gave up 6 bases and J gave up 0 bases, with 9 bases separating them. This CDR3 comprises 14 residues. Stated time point: sample taken at primary tumor resection. The chain is built from TRBV6-1 and TRBJ1-3, with D tentatively TRBD1 (5 bases). Sample: lung tumor tissue, taken at surgery. The sequence was obtained from a male donor with early-stage non-small cell lung cancer. The CDR3 sequence: CASRLRGSGNTIYF. The DNA for the CDR3 is TGTGCCAGCAGGCTAAGGGGCTCTGGAAACACCATATATTTT.